What follows are 26 T cell receptor beta chains derived from one specimen sequenced in a study of T cells in localized non-small cell lung cancer. This table comes from immunoSEQ multiplex PCR, and its TCRdb copy is limited to in-frame clones, with some not included. Altogether tens of thousands of clones are present, 90% to 95% being singletons, with the ten largest covering around 0.73%. The material sequenced was peripheral blood, taken before any cancer treatment. The receptors shown here come from a woman aged 40 to 75 with stage I lung adenocarcinoma.

This chain links TRBV5-4 with TRBJ1-1, with D maybe TRBD1 (5 bases). CDR3 length: 15 amino acids. V lost 4 bases and J lost 2, with 15 bases in between. The germline CDR1 and CDR2 sequences are SGHNT and YYREEE (reference sequence). CDR3 amino acids: CASSPHPQGNTEAFF. The CDR3, as DNA: TGTGCCAGCAGCCCTCACCCTCAGGGTAACACTGAAGCTTTCTTT. The complete variable domain, with remaining parts taken from reference TRBV5-4 and TRBJ1-1, reads ETGVTQSPTHLIKTRGQQVTLRCSSQSGHNTVSWYQQALGQGPQFIFQYYREEENGRGNFPPRFSGLQFPNYSSELNVNALELDDSALYLCASSPHPQGNTEAFFGQGTRLTVV.

This chain links TRBV6-5 with TRBJ1-2; possibly TRBD1 for D (6 bases). CDR3 length: 12 amino acids. Trimming took off 0 bases at V and 9 bases at J, with 8 bases between the two ends. Germline CDR1 MNHEY, CDR2 SVGAGI. CDR3 sequence (DNA): TGTGCCAGCAGTTACTCGAGGGGGAGCTACACCTTC. Its protein product is CASSYSRGSYTF.

V usage is TRBV5-1 and J usage is TRBJ2-5, with TRBD2 matching over 13 bases. CDR3 length equals 19 residues. In germline, CDR1 is SGHRS, CDR2 YFSETQ. The J segment lost 5 bases and the V segment lost 4 bases, leaving 17 bases of the junction unmatched. The CDR3 nucleotides read TGCGCCAGCAGCCCCTGGACTAGCGGGGGATTTTCTCCAGTGGAGACCCAGTACTTC. It encodes CASSPWTSGGFSPVETQYF.

The chain links TRBV7-9 to TRBJ2-2; 7 bases fit TRBD2. The junction had 9 bases not matched to a gene; V was cut back by 4 bases and J by 4 bases. This CDR3 is 16 amino acids long. The germline V gene encodes CDR1 SEHNR and CDR2 FQNEAQ (reference sequence). DNA for the CDR3: TGTGCCAGCAGCTCCCTGGGGGGGGATGCCACCGGGGAGCTGTTTTTT. Encoded protein: CASSSLGGDATGELFF.

V and J are TRBV10-3 and TRBJ2-7; tentatively, D is TRBD1 (6 bases). This CDR3 region has 16 residues. CDR1 ENHRY and CDR2 SYGVKD come from the germline V gene. V lost 4 bases and J 1 base, leaving 17 bases between the germline ends. DNA of the CDR3: TGTGCCATCAGTGGGGACCTTAACAGGGAGTCCTACGAGCAGTACTTC. Amino acids: CAISGDLNRESYEQYF.

J is TRBJ2-7 and V is TRBV7-9; tentative D call: TRBD2 (5 bases). CDR3 length: 15 amino acids. CDR1 and CDR2 from the germline V gene are SEHNR and FQNEAQ (reference sequence). Trimming stripped 5 bases from V and 2 bases from J, with 16 bases between. CDR3 sequence reads: CASSHEGATAYEQYF. CDR3 nucleotide sequence: TGTGCCAGCAGCCACGAGGGTGCAACAGCCTACGAGCAGTACTTC. Drawing the rest from reference TRBV7-9 and TRBJ2-7, the complete variable domain is DTGVSQNPRHKITKRGQNVTFRCDPISEHNRLYWYRQTLGQGPEFLTYFQNEAQLEKSRLLSDRFSAERPKGSFSTLEIQRTEQGDSAMYLCASSHEGATAYEQYFGPGTRLTVT.

This chain joins TRBV5-6 and TRBJ1-2, with a possible D match to TRBD1 (5 bases). The V gene's germline CDR1 is SGHDT and CDR2 YYEEEE. The V end lost 7 bases, the J end lost 5 bases, and 18 bases lay between the germline ends. CDR3 length equals 14 residues. CDR3 in amino acids: CASGTRQLRYGYTF. The CDR3 region has the DNA TGTGCCAGCGGGACTCGCCAGCTTCGGTATGGCTACACCTTC. Full variable domain (rest looked up from reference TRBV5-6 and TRBJ1-2): DAGVTQSPTHLIKTRGQQVTLRCSPKSGHDTVSWYQQALGQGPQFIFQYYEEEERQRGNFPDRFSGHQFPNYSSELNVNALLLGDSALYLCASGTRQLRYGYTFGSGTRLTVV.

This clone was detected only once. The rearrangement uses TRBV5-1 and TRBJ1-1; 7 bases fit TRBD1. The V gene's germline CDR1 is SGHRS and CDR2 YFSETQ. The CDR3 has 14 amino acids. Trimming cost V 5 bases and J 1 base; bases outside gene matches: 5. As DNA, the CDR3 is TGCGCCAGCAGAAGGGACAGCGCGAACACTGAAGCTTTCTTT. Residues: CASRRDSANTEAFF.

V is TRBV7-2 and J is TRBJ2-7; 8 positions agree with TRBD2. CDR1 SGHTA and CDR2 FQGNSA come from the germline V gene. The ends lost 5 bases at V and 3 bases at J; junction bases unmatched: 6. The CDR3 covers 14 residues. As DNA, the CDR3 is TGTGCCAGCAGCCCCGGGGGGGGGTTCTACGAGCAGTACTTC. Protein: CASSPGGGFYEQYF.

The chain joins TRBV7-9 to TRBJ1-3; D is possibly TRBD1 (5 bases). Germline V gene sequence: CDR1 SEHNR, CDR2 FQNEAQ (reference sequence). The CDR3 is 15 residues long. The V end lost 6 bases, the J end lost 0 bases, and 12 bases lay between the germline ends. In DNA, the CDR3 is TGTGCCAGCAGTACAGGAGACCTCTCTGGAAACACCATATATTTT. Protein sequence: CASSTGDLSGNTIYF.

This clone was counted a single time. This rearrangement joins TRBV28 to TRBJ2-6, with TRBD2 matching 7 bases. Germline CDR1 is MDHEN and CDR2 is SYDVKM. Trimming removed 4 bases from V and 2 bases from J; junction bases left unmatched: 11. The CDR3 extends over 18 amino acids. The CDR3 nucleotides are TGTGCCAGCAGTTCCCACGGTTTGGGAGGGACTGGGGCCAACGTCCTGACTTTC. Protein: CASSSHGLGGTGANVLTF.

The genes are TRBV7-6 and TRBJ2-6; D perhaps matches TRBD2 (6 bases). This CDR3 has 18 residues. Germline V CDR1 and CDR2: SGHVS, FNYEAQ. The V gene lost 5 bases and the J gene lost 0 bases, with 17 bases spanning the gap. DNA of the CDR3: TGTGCCAGCAGCCCAGGTCCCGGGACTTCCTCTGGGGCCAACGTCCTGACTTTC. Translated: CASSPGPGTSSGANVLTF.

V is TRBV6-1 and J is TRBJ2-3; 13 nucleotides match TRBD2. Unmatched junction bases numbered 6, after V lost 1 base and J lost 2 bases. The CDR3 is 18 residues long. Germline CDR1 MNHNS, CDR2 SASEGT. Here the CDR3 reads CASSEETSGGKYTDTQYF. The CDR3 DNA is TGTGCCAGCAGTGAAGAGACTAGCGGGGGGAAATACACAGATACGCAGTATTTT.

The chain couples TRBV10-3 to TRBJ2-3, with 16 bases identical to TRBD2. CDR1 and CDR2 from the germline V gene are ENHRY and SYGVKD. The CDR3 runs 17 residues. The J segment lost 6 bases and the V segment lost 6 bases, leaving 9 bases of the junction unmatched. The CDR3 here is CAISGTSGGALLDTQYF. CDR3 sequence (DNA): TGTGCCATCAGCGGGACTAGCGGGGGGGCCCTTTTGGATACGCAGTATTTT.

The genes are TRBV16 and TRBJ1-4, with TRBD1 as a possible D gene (5 bases). CDR1 is KGHSY and CDR2 is FQNENV in the germline V gene. The length of the CDR3 is 18 residues. Trimming pared 4 bases from V and 4 bases from J, leaving 22 bases between. CDR3 amino acids: CASSPNRALGAHNEKLFF. As DNA, the CDR3 is TGTGCCAGCAGCCCCAATAGGGCCCTCGGGGCCCATAATGAAAAACTGTTTTTT.

The J gene is TRBJ1-2, the V gene TRBV19, with a weak D call TRBD1 (5 bases). The CDR3 is 14 residues long. The germline gives CDR1 LNHDA, CDR2 SQIVND (reference sequence). The V gene lost 3 bases and the J gene lost 9 bases, with 17 bases spanning the gap. This chain's CDR3 is CASSMGVWSGSYTF. The CDR3, as DNA: TGTGCCAGTAGTATGGGGGTTTGGTCTGGAAGCTACACCTTC.

This clone occurred once. The V call is TRBV5-6, the J call TRBJ2-2; D possibly corresponds to TRBD1 (5 bases). The CDR3 contains 15 residues. Trimming removed 0 bases from V and 6 bases from J, with 12 bases in between. Germline loops: CDR1 SGHDT, CDR2 YYEEEE. The chain's CDR3 is CASSLAGSRAGELFF. The CDR3 bases are TGTGCCAGCAGCTTGGCAGGGTCCCGAGCCGGGGAGCTGTTTTTT.

This clone has a handful of counts. The chain recombines TRBV5-1 with TRBJ2-7; D not resolved. Per the germline V gene, CDR1 is SGHRS and CDR2 is YFSETQ. Trimming left V 10 bases short and J 1 base short, with 18 bases between. The CDR3 spans 14 residues. The CDR3: CASKERAASYEQYF. As DNA, the CDR3 is TGCGCCTCGAAAGAAAGGGCAGCTTCCTACGAGCAGTACTTC.

V is TRBV2 and J is TRBJ1-2; D not certain. The germline V gene has CDR1 SNHLY and CDR2 FYNNEI. The CDR3 contains 17 residues. Trimming pared 7 bases from V and 3 bases from J, leaving 24 bases between. The CDR3 protein is CASKATTIARGDYGYTF. CDR3 sequence (DNA): TGTGCCAGCAAGGCGACAACTATCGCCCGTGGGGACTATGGCTACACCTTC.

The chain joins TRBV5-1 to TRBJ2-7; D tentatively reads TRBD1 or TRBD2 (5 bases each). This CDR3 has 14 residues. V was trimmed by 2 bases and J by 0 bases, leaving 9 bases between them. CDR1 SGHRS and CDR2 YFSETQ come from the germline V gene. The CDR3 reads CASSLSGSSYEQYF. The CDR3 DNA is TGCGCCAGCAGCTTATCAGGGAGCTCCTACGAGCAGTACTTC.

The chain couples TRBV7-2 to TRBJ2-3; the match to TRBD1 covers 9 bases. Trimming took 2 bases from V and 4 from J; bases not matched to a gene: 7. The V gene's germline CDR1 is SGHTA and CDR2 FQGNSA. The length of the CDR3 is 16 residues. CDR3 loop: CASSLRTGGSPDTQYF. The CDR3 DNA follows: TGTGCCAGCAGCTTACGCACAGGGGGCAGTCCAGATACGCAGTATTTT.

The CDR3 sequence: CASQGWGTEAFF. In DNA form, the CDR3 reads TGCGCCAGCCAGGGCTGGGGAACTGAAGCTTTCTTT. V usage is TRBV4-3 and J usage is TRBJ1-1; perhaps TRBD1 as D (5 bases). This CDR3 comprises 12 residues. Trimming removed 8 bases at V and 5 bases at J, with 12 bases between. CDR1 is LGHNA, CDR2 YSLEER, per germline.

The chain carries TRBV7-2 and TRBJ1-2; maybe TRBD1 (5 bases). The CDR3 spans 13 residues. The ends were cut back, 6 bases at V and 4 bases at J, with 12 bases in the middle. The germline CDR1 and CDR2 sequences are SGHTA and FQGNSA. CDR3 in amino acids: CASSQTDSYGYTF. In DNA form, the CDR3 reads TGTGCCAGCAGTCAGACAGATTCCTATGGCTACACCTTC.

This clone came up once. The gene calls are TRBV5-1 and TRBJ1-6; 8 bases agree with TRBD1. CDR3 length: 15 residues. J gave up 14 bases and V 6 bases, and 16 bases lay outside the gene matches. CDR1 and CDR2 (germline): SGHRS, YFSETQ. The CDR3 loop is CASNRGQGRISALHF. The CDR3 region has the DNA TGCGCCAGCAACCGAGGACAGGGTAGGATCTCAGCCCTCCACTTT.

The gene calls are TRBV4-2 and TRBJ2-2; the D is unclear. Trimming left V 3 bases short and J 1 base short, with 9 bases between. Germline lookup yields CDR1 LGHNA and CDR2 YNFKEQ. The CDR3 is made up of 15 amino acids. The CDR3 sequence: CASSHGVLNTGELFF. The DNA of the CDR3 is TGTGCCAGCAGCCATGGGGTCTTGAACACCGGGGAGCTGTTTTTT.

This rearrangement joins TRBV27 to TRBJ1-5; a weak D match, TRBD1 (5 bases). V lost 6 bases to trimming and J lost 1 base, with 19 bases between them. CDR3 length: 17 amino acids. Germline lookup yields CDR1 MNHEY and CDR2 SMNVEV (reference sequence). The CDR3 loop reads CASSTLQGKVSNQPQHF. CDR3 bases: TGTGCCAGCAGCACACTTCAGGGAAAGGTCAGCAATCAGCCCCAGCATTTT.